The rows below give T cell receptor beta chains drawn from one sample of a study of cytomegalovirus exposure and HLA in healthy donors. TCRdb keeps only in-frame clones here, not all; method: immunoSEQ multiplex PCR. This table has 150,000 to 200,000 clones, about three quarters appearing once. Sequenced material: PBMCs. The source of these receptors is a female donor in good health and CMV-seronegative. Each CDR3 is given with its conserved first and last residue. The D gene is left open where the match is weak. Some rows mark clone size as missing; the rest say once, few, many or name a class of expanded clone.

d_gene | j_gene | v_gene | abundance | CDR3nt | CDR3aa
NA | TRBJ1-1 | TRBV10-3 | few | TGTGCCATCAGTGAGTCGTACACGCTGAACACTGAAGCTTTCTTT | CAISESYTLNTEAFF
NA | TRBJ2-7 | TRBV11-2 | NA | TGTGCCAGCAGCCTCGCGGGGTCCTACGAGCAGTACTTC | CASSLAGSYEQYF
TRBD1 | TRBJ2-7 | TRBV7-8 | many | TGTGCCAGCAGCTTAGGGACAGGGGGTTTAAGGAGCTACGAGCAGTACTTC | CASSLGTGGLRSYEQYF
NA | TRBJ2-1 | TRBV5-8 | few | TGTGCCAGCAGCTTGGGGCTAGCAGGCCAGTTCTTC | CASSLGLAGQFF
NA | TRBJ2-7 | TRBV28 | NA | TGTGCCAGCATAGGCGGCTCCTACGAGCAGTACTTC | CASIGGSYEQYF
NA | TRBJ1-4 | TRBV19 | NA | TGTGCCAGTAGTATGAATCTCAGGTTAACGAATGAAAAACTGTTTTTT | CASSMNLRLTNEKLFF
NA | TRBJ1-1 | TRBV30 | NA | TGTGCCTGCCCCGACGGGGGACCCCCCTACACTGAAGCTTTCTTT | CACPDGGPPYTEAFF
NA | TRBJ1-4 | TRBV9 | few | TGTGCCAGCAGCAAAGGCGGGGGGACTAATGAAAAACTGTTTTTT | CASSKGGGTNEKLFF
NA | TRBJ1-1 | TRBV12-2 | NA | TGTGCAAGTCGCTTAGCGCGGGACAGGGGTGGCGCTGAAGCTTTCTTT | CASRLARDRGGAEAFF
TRBD1 | TRBJ1-1 | TRBV28 | once | TGTGCCAGCAGTTTCTCCAGGGGGGTTAATTATGGCACTGAAGCTTTCTTT | CASSFSRGVNYGTEAFF
NA | TRBJ2-7 | TRBV5-6 | NA | TGTGCCAGCAGCCCTGGACTGAACTACGAGCAGTACTTC | CASSPGLNYEQYF
NA | TRBJ2-3 | TRBV5-6 | NA | TGTGCCAGCAGTGGAAGGGGCCTTAGCACAGATACGCAGTATTTT | CASSGRGLSTDTQYF
NA | TRBJ2-7 | TRBV27 | NA | TGTGCCAGCAGTTTAACAGTGATAGACGAGCAGTACTTC | CASSLTVIDEQYF
TRBD2 | TRBJ2-1 | TRBV9 | NA | TGTGCCAGCAGCGTATTGGCGGGAGGTAACAATGAGCAGTTCTTC | CASSVLAGGNNEQFF
TRBD2 | TRBJ2-1 | TRBV7-8 | NA | TGTGCCAGCAGCTTAGGGTTCAGCGGGGGGGTTTACAATGAGCAGTTCTTC | CASSLGFSGGVYNEQFF
NA | TRBJ2-7 | TRBV27 | once | TGTGCCAGCAGTTTATCCCTAGGACTTTACTACGAGCAGTACTTC | CASSLSLGLYYEQYF